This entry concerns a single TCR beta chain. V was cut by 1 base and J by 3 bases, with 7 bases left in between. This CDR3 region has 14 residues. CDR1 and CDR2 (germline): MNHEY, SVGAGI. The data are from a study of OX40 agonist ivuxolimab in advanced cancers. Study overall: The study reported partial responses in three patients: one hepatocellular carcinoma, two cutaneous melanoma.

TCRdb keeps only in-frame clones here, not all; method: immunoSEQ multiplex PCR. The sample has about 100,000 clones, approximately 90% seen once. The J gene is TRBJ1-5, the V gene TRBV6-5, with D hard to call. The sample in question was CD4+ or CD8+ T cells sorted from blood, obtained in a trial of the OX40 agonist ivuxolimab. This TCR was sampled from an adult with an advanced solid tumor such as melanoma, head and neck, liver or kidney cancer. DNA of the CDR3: TGTGCCAGCAGTTACTTCAGGTCCAATCAGCCCCAGCATTTT. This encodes CASSYFRSNQPQHF.